The sequence of this T cell receptor beta chain was determined in a study of blood T cell repertoires in COVID-19. Study in general: Sites across the United States, Italy and Spain contributed samples from acute and convalescent COVID-19.

This CDR3 is built from 13 residues. In germline, CDR1 is SEHNR, CDR2 FQNEAQ (reference sequence). V was pared by 4 bases and J by 3 bases, with 10 bases between. The table came from immunoSEQ multiplex PCR; TCRdb's copy has only in-frame clones and leaves some out. The sample has 400,000 to 550,000 clones; roughly nine tenths are singletons. This TCR came from a woman between 18 and 29 years old with acute COVID-19. Source material: PBMCs or T cells enriched from blood (not recorded which). V is TRBV7-9 and J is TRBJ2-7; no definite D call. DNA of the CDR3: TGTGCCAGCAGCTCGATTTCCGGCTACGAGCAGTACTTC. This translates into CASSSISGYEQYF.